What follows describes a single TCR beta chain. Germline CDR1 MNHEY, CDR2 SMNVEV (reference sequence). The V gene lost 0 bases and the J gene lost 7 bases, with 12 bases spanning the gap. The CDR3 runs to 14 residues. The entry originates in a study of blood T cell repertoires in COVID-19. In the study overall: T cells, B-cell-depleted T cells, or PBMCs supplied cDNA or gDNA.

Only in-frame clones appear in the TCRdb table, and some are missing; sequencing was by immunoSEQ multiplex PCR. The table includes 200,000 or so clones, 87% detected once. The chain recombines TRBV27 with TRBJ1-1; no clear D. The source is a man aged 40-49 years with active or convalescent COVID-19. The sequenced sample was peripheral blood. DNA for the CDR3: TGTGCCAGCAGTTTATCTGTGAGGCATTTTGAAGCTTTCTTT. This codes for CASSLSVRHFEAFF.